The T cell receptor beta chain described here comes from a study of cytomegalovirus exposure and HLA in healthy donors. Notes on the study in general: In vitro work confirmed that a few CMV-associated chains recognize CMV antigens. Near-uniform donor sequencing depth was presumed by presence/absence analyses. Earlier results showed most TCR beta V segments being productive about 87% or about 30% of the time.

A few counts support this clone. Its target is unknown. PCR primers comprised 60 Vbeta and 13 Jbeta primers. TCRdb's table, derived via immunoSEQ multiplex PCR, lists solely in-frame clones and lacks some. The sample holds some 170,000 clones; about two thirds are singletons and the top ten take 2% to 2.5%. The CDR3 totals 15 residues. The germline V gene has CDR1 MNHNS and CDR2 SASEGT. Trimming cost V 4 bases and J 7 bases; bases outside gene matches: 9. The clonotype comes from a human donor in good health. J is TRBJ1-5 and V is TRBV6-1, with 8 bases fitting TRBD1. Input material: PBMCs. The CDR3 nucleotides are TGTGCCAGCAGTGTCTTGGGGACAGGTCAGCAGCCCCAGCATTTT. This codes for CASSVLGTGQQPQHF.